Included here is one T cell receptor beta chain sequence, with context. The sample is drawn from a study of response to subunit inactivated influenza vaccine. CDR3 length equals 13 residues. CDR1 is SGHTA, CDR2 FQGNSA, per germline. Trimming took 2 bases from V and 12 from J, leaving 14 bases between them. TCRdb reanalysed the RT-PCR reads using MiXCR and keeps one entry per CDR3 protein. This table has 550,000 to 800,000 distinct CDR3 sequences, about 15% appearing once. Source: PBMCs from blood, taken 11 to 12 days after vaccination. The TCR comes from a man over 45 who received an inactivated influenza vaccine. The chain carries TRBV7-2 and TRBJ2-1; the D is unclear. The CDR3: CASSLQVGLRQFF. The CDR3 DNA sequence: TGTGCCAGCAGCTTACAAGTAGGCCTAAGGCAGTTCTTC. The entire variable domain, with the rest obtained from reference TRBV7-2 and TRBJ2-1, is as follows: GAGVSQSPSNKVTEKGKDVELRCDPISGHTALYWYRQSLGQGLEFLIYFQGNSAPDKSGLPSDRFSAERTGGSVSTLTIQRTQQEDSAVYLCASSLQVGLRQFFGPGTRLTVL.